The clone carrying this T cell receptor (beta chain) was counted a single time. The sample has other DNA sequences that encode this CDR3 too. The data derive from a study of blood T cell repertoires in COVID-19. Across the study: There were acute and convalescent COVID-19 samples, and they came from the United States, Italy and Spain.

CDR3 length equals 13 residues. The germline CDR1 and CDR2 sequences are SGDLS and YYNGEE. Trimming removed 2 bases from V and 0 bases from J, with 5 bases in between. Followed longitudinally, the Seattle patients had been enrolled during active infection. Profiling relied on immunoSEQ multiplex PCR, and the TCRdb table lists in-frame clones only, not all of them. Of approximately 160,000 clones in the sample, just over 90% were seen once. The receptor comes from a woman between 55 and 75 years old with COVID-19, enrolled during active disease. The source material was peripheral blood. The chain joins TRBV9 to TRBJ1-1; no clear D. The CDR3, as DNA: TGTGCCAGCAGCGTCGCGGTGAACACTGAAGCTTTCTTT. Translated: CASSVAVNTEAFF. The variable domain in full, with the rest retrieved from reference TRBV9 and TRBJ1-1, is DSGVTQTPKHLITATGQRVTLRCSPRSGDLSVYWYQQSLDQGLQFLIQYYNGEERAKGNILERFSAQQFPDLHSELNLSSLELGDSALYFCASSVAVNTEAFFGQGTRLTVV.